This T cell receptor beta chain is drawn from a study of T cells in Graves' hyperthyroidism and ophthalmopathy. Amplification of TCR beta CDR3 regions was performed using RNA transcripts as template. TCR CDR3 regions were first amplified by RT-PCR with HTBI primers. TCRdb itself ran the multiplex PCR reads through MiXCR, one entry per CDR3 protein. Among nearly 600,000 distinct CDR3 sequences listed, 14% were seen once. This clonotype was found many times. The CDR3 is 13 residues long. CDR1 and CDR2 from the germline V gene are SNHLY and FYNNEI. Trimming took 9 bases from V and 3 from J, leaving 15 bases between them.

This rearrangement joins TRBV2 to TRBJ2-7, with D perhaps TRBD1 or TRBD2 (5 bases each). This sequence was found in a woman aged 18-35 years with Graves' ophthalmopathy. The sequenced material came from blood. The CDR3 coding sequence is TGTGCCAGTCAGGGAGCGGAGAACTACGAGCAGTACTTC. Translated, it gives CASQGAENYEQYF.